A single sample gave rise to the 6 T cell receptor beta chains below, sequenced in a study of shared clonotypes between healthy human individuals (TCRdb year 2020). The library relied on the immunoSEQ multiplex PCR assay. In TCRdb, the immuneACCESS table is reduced to in-frame sequences with V and J assigned. These tables do not hold every clone; where another copy was compared, an unresolved V gene accounts for under half, and the others remain unexplained. The sample contains approximately 640,000 clones, about 90% of them found a single time. 30% to 35% of the sample goes to the ten largest clones. Specimen: memory CD8+ T cells from PBMCs. The cell subset or site label, as the study defines it: CD45RO+ cells pooled with CCR7-negative TemRA cells. These TCRs come from a man aged 18 to 30 in good health. Some clones in this sample may be carry-over from other donors' samples.

The V and J genes are TRBV28 and TRBJ1-4; the match to TRBD1 covers 7 bases. With V trimmed by 4 bases and J by 8 bases, 4 bases remained unmatched. Germline CDR1 and CDR2: MDHEN and SYDVKM. The CDR3 is 13 amino acids. The CDR3 region has the DNA TGTGCCAGCAGTTCCAGGACAGGAGAAAAACTGTTTTTT. Encoded protein: CASSSRTGEKLFF. Full variable domain (remainder filled in from reference TRBV28 and TRBJ1-4): DVKVTQSSRYLVKRTGEKVFLECVQDMDHENMFWYRQDPGLGLRLIYFSYDVKMKEKGDIPEGYSVSREKKERFSLILESASTNQTSMYLCASSSRTGEKLFFGSGTQLSVL.

This clone was recorded only once. This chain connects TRBV4-1 to TRBJ2-5; 10 bases are a match to TRBD1. TRBJ2-7 explains the end of the DNA better; the J call may be wrong. This CDR3 has 15 amino acids. The V gene's germline CDR1 is MGHRA and CDR2 YSYEKL. The CDR3 sequence: CASSQGQGLSYEQYF. Written as DNA, the CDR3 is TGCGCCAGCAGCCAGGGACAGGGGTTATCCTACGAGCAGTACTTC.

The genes are TRBV11-2 and TRBJ1-2; weak D call: TRBD1 (5 bases). CDR1 SGHAT and CDR2 FQNNGV come from the germline V gene. Trimming took 6 bases from V and 8 from J, leaving 19 bases between them. This CDR3 is 14 amino acids long. DNA of the CDR3: TGTGCCAGCAGTTGGGGGGTCGGGGCGGAGGGCTACACCTTC. The encoded protein is CASSWGVGAEGYTF.

V is TRBV10-2 and J is TRBJ1-2, with 8 bases that match TRBD1. This CDR3 is 13 amino acids long. Looked up from germline, CDR1 is WSHSY and CDR2 is SAAADI. Germline trimming cut 7 bases from V and 4 bases from J; bases unmatched to any gene: 5. The DNA of the CDR3 is TGCGCCAGCACCGCGACAGGGGCCTATGGCTACACCTTC. Translation: CASTATGAYGYTF.

V gene TRBV6-5 combines with J gene TRBJ2-7; the match to TRBD1 covers 8 bases. Per germline, CDR1 MNHEY and CDR2 SVGAGI. CDR3 length equals 14 residues. V lost 6 bases and J lost 2; bases outside the gene matches: 6. CDR3 sequence (DNA): TGTGCCAGCAGCCCGGACAGGGCCCCCTACGAGCAGTACTTC. It translates to CASSPDRAPYEQYF.

This CDR3 reads CASSLTGREGLLNTGELFF. As DNA, the CDR3 is TGTGCCAGCAGCCTCACTGGGCGGGAGGGCCTTTTGAACACCGGGGAGCTGTTTTTT. The chain recombines TRBV9 with TRBJ2-2, with TRBD2 matching 9 bases. Germline V gene lookup returns CDR1 SGDLS and CDR2 YYNGEE. The junction had 14 bases not matched to a gene; V was cut back by 4 bases and J by 1 base. This CDR3 is built from 19 residues.